These 11 T cell receptor beta chains originate from one sample sequenced in a study of blood T cell repertoires in COVID-19. The assay was immunoSEQ multiplex PCR, and TCRdb's table has in-frame clones only and misses some. The data contain 100,000 to 120,000 clones, about 85% of them singletons. The sequenced sample consisted of peripheral blood. The receptors come from a man between 35 and 55 years old with acute or convalescent COVID-19.

V and J are TRBV7-9 and TRBJ2-5; 8 nucleotides match TRBD1. There are 16 residues in the CDR3. Trimming removed 3 bases from V and 0 bases from J; junction bases left unmatched: 6. The V gene's germline CDR1 is SEHNR and CDR2 FQNEAQ (reference sequence). The CDR3 region is CASSLVGQGDQETQYF. For the CDR3, the DNA is TGTGCCAGCAGCTTGGTCGGACAGGGCGACCAAGAGACCCAGTACTTC.

The V call is TRBV27, the J call TRBJ1-5, with no clear D. CDR3 length: 13 amino acids. Per germline, CDR1 MNHEY and CDR2 SMNVEV (reference sequence). With 5 bases removed from V and 3 bases from J, the gap between germline ends came to 8 bases. CDR3 residues: CASSREFNQPQHF. In DNA, the CDR3 is TGTGCCAGCAGTCGGGAGTTCAATCAGCCCCAGCATTTT.

The V gene is TRBV25-1, the J gene TRBJ1-1, with unresolved D. Germline assignment: CDR1 MGHDK and CDR2 SYGVNS. The CDR3 is made up of 14 amino acids. V was clipped by 1 base and J by 6 bases, with 12 bases between them. The DNA for the CDR3 is TGTGCCAGCAGTGAATCGCTGACGCGGGCTGAAGCTTTCTTT. Translated: CASSESLTRAEAFF.

As DNA, the CDR3 is TGTGCCAGCAGTTTGGGCGAGGGACAGCCCCAGCATTTT. It yields the protein CASSLGEGQPQHF. The genes are TRBV27 and TRBJ1-5; D call uncertain. The CDR3 runs 13 residues. CDR1 is MNHEY and CDR2 is SMNVEV in the germline V gene (reference sequence). The germline V and J ends were trimmed by 3 bases and 7 bases, with 10 bases remaining between them.

The CDR3 DNA reads TGTGCCAGCAGCGTAGGAGTAGAACAAGAGACCCAGTACTTC. Protein product: CASSVGVEQETQYF. The chain combines TRBV9 with TRBJ2-5, with unresolved D. Germline-derived CDR1 and CDR2 are SGDLS and YYNGEE. The CDR3 covers 14 residues. Trimming removed 0 bases at V and 2 bases at J, with 8 bases between.

The chain employs TRBV10-3 and TRBJ2-3; TRBD2 matches at 9 bases. After removal of 4 bases from V and 5 bases from J, the junction contained 7 bases not matched to a gene. CDR1 ENHRY and CDR2 SYGVKD come from the germline V gene. CDR3 size: 15 residues. The CDR3 here is CAISGGGGAEDTQYF. CDR3 sequence (DNA): TGTGCCATCAGTGGGGGCGGGGGGGCCGAAGATACGCAGTATTTT.

The gene calls are TRBV2 and TRBJ1-5; 10 bases map to TRBD1. The ends lost 6 bases at V and 9 bases at J; junction bases unmatched: 8. Germline lookup yields CDR1 SNHLY and CDR2 FYNNEI. The CDR3 has 14 residues. In DNA, the CDR3 is TGTGCCAGCAGCATAGGACAGGGGGGACCGCCCCAGCATTTT. Its translation: CASSIGQGGPPQHF. Full variable domain (outside the CDR3, taken from reference TRBV2 and TRBJ1-5): EPEVTQTPSHQVTQMGQEVILRCVPISNHLYFYWYRQILGQKVEFLVSFYNNEISEKSEIFDDQFSVERPDGSNFTLKIRSTKLEDSAMYFCASSIGQGGPPQHFGDGTRLSIL.

This clone was observed once. The gene calls are TRBV2 and TRBJ1-4, with D hard to call. CDR1 and CDR2 (germline): SNHLY, FYNNEI. V gave up 4 bases and J gave up 5 bases, with 5 bases separating them. The CDR3 has 12 residues. This CDR3 reads CASSGENEKLFF. CDR3 DNA sequence: TGTGCCAGCAGTGGAGAGAATGAAAAACTGTTTTTT. Full variable domain (rest looked up from reference TRBV2 and TRBJ1-4): EPEVTQTPSHQVTQMGQEVILRCVPISNHLYFYWYRQILGQKVEFLVSFYNNEISEKSEIFDDQFSVERPDGSNFTLKIRSTKLEDSAMYFCASSGENEKLFFGSGTQLSVL.

This clone was seen just once. The genes are TRBV10-3 and TRBJ1-2; 7 bases map to TRBD1. The junction had 10 bases not matched to a gene; V was cut back by 6 bases and J by 3 bases. In germline, CDR1 is ENHRY, CDR2 SYGVKD. The length of the CDR3 is 15 residues. The CDR3, as DNA: TGTGCCATCAGGAGACCGAATGGACAGGACTATGGCTACACCTTC. As protein: CAIRRPNGQDYGYTF.

The chain couples TRBV6-2 or TRBV6-3 to TRBJ1-5; 9 bases agree with TRBD1. Germline V gene sequence: CDR1 MNHEY, CDR2 SVGEGT. The V segment lost 2 bases and the J segment 6 bases; nucleotides outside the gene matches: 2. The CDR3 contains 14 residues. The CDR3 loop reads CASSYGDRVQPQHF. CDR3 bases: TGTGCCAGCAGTTACGGGGACAGGGTTCAGCCCCAGCATTTT.

The rearrangement uses TRBV5-1 and TRBJ2-7; D perhaps matches TRBD1 (5 bases). Germline V lookup: CDR1 SGHRS, CDR2 YFSETQ. This CDR3 spans 18 amino acids. V dropped 2 bases and J dropped 3 bases, with 24 bases sitting between them. The CDR3 is CASSFYPPLAGSVYEQYF. Written as DNA, the CDR3 is TGCGCCAGCAGCTTTTACCCTCCCTTGGCAGGGTCCGTCTACGAGCAGTACTTC.